This TCR beta chain was observed in a study of spatial heterogeneity in lung cancer. Overall study context: A consistent excess of beta-chain over alpha-chain sequences was detected. Tumor-region TCR transcript counts correlated strongly with a T cell module score from matched bulk RNA-seq. General study points: The study found that expanded intratumoral alpha and beta TCR counts tracked tumor mutation counts.

Time point defined: sample taken at primary tumor resection. This clonotype rates as medium-sized. The antigen is undetermined. Trimming took 0 bases from V and 0 from J; bases not matched to a gene: 0. This CDR3 has 15 residues. The germline CDR1 and CDR2 sequences are SGHNT and YYREEE (reference sequence). MiXCR, applied by TCRdb to the 5' RACE reads, yields one record per CDR3 protein. This sample carries a few thousand distinct CDR3 sequences, roughly a sixth of them seen once, and the ten largest clones take roughly a tenth. V usage is TRBV5-4 and J usage is TRBJ2-1; 7 nucleotides align to TRBD2. The sequence was obtained from a male donor with early-stage non-small cell lung cancer. The input for sequencing was lung tumor tissue, taken at surgery. The CDR3 coding sequence is TGTGCCAGCAGCTTGGGGGGGGGCTCCTACAATGAGCAGTTCTTC. It is translated as CASSLGGGSYNEQFF.